The 7 T cell receptor beta chains listed next were all sequenced from one sample in a study of radiotherapy plus CTLA-4 blockade in lung cancer. The method was immunoSEQ multiplex PCR; TCRdb's version includes in-frame clones alone and lacks a portion of them. The sample includes 100,000 to 150,000 clones, about four fifths seen only once; the top ten take roughly 5.3%. The sequencing here drew on peripheral blood, taken from a patient treated with radiotherapy plus ipilimumab. The receptors were sampled from a human donor with non-small cell lung cancer who had a partial response to radiotherapy plus ipilimumab.

The chain joins TRBV19 to TRBJ2-3, with a possible D match to TRBD1 (5 bases). V was clipped by 8 bases and J by 5 bases, with 17 bases between them. From germline, CDR1 is LNHDA and CDR2 SQIVND (reference sequence). The CDR3 has 14 amino acids. The CDR3 sequence: CASANRKGEDTQYF. DNA for the CDR3: TGTGCCAGTGCGAACAGGAAGGGTGAAGATACGCAGTATTTT.

The chain links TRBV28 to TRBJ1-6; 7 bases align to TRBD1. V was pared by 8 bases and J by 4 bases, with 5 bases of the junction left unmatched. Germline V lookup: CDR1 MDHEN, CDR2 SYDVKM. This CDR3 region has 14 residues. The CDR3: CASFPGQYNSPLHF. As DNA, the CDR3 is TGTGCCAGCTTTCCGGGACAGTATAATTCACCCCTCCACTTT.

In its sample, this clone was seen a few times. The V gene is TRBV10-3, the J gene TRBJ2-5; 7 bases map to TRBD1. V was pared by 8 bases and J by 2 bases, with 2 bases of the junction left unmatched. Per the germline V gene, CDR1 is ENHRY and CDR2 is SYGVKD. The CDR3 is 12 residues long. This chain's CDR3 is CAIGTVQETQYF. In DNA, the CDR3 is TGTGCCATCGGGACAGTACAAGAGACCCAGTACTTC.

The V and J genes are TRBV4-1 and TRBJ2-1, with D perhaps TRBD1 (5 bases). The V and J ends lost 5 bases and 4 bases respectively, with 18 bases between them. The CDR3 loop spans 16 amino acids. Germline values: CDR1 MGHRA, CDR2 YSYEKL. In nucleotides, the CDR3 is TGCGCCAGCAGCGCGGACGGTACAGGAGCGTACAATGAGCAGTTCTTC. Translation gives CASSADGTGAYNEQFF.

This chain joins TRBV18 and TRBJ2-5, with D possibly TRBD1 on 6 matching bases. The end of the DNA aligns better with TRBJ2-7, so the J call may be wrong. CDR1 KGHSH and CDR2 LQKENI come from the germline V gene. CDR3 length: 15 residues. DNA of the CDR3: TGTGCCAGCTCTTTGGGACAAGGTTCGGGCGTCGAGCAGTACTTC. This encodes CASSLGQGSGVEQYF.

This clone was counted between two and nine times. The V gene is TRBV7-2, the J gene TRBJ1-1, with D unresolved. V gave up 1 base and J gave up 0 bases, with 6 bases separating them. The CDR3 is made up of 14 amino acids. From germline, CDR1 is SGHTA and CDR2 FQGNSA. CDR3 sequence reads: CASSLEELNTEAFF. CDR3 DNA sequence: TGTGCCAGCAGCTTAGAAGAGCTGAACACTGAAGCTTTCTTT.

This clone has only one observation. V gene TRBV16 combines with J gene TRBJ2-6; weak D call: TRBD1 (5 bases). CDR3 length equals 16 residues. The germline V gene encodes CDR1 KGHSY and CDR2 FQNENV. V lost 7 bases to trimming and J lost 2 bases, with 15 bases between them. DNA for the CDR3: TGTGCCAGCACGCCCCAGGGATCCACTGGGGCCAACGTCCTGACTTTC. Translating gives CASTPQGSTGANVLTF.